Shown below are 20 T cell receptor beta chains from a single sample sequenced in a study of shared clonotypes between healthy human individuals. CD8 cells classed as naive were CD45RO-negative and positively selected for CCR7, excluding terminally differentiated effector memory CD45RA+ cells. TCRdb's table, derived via immunoSEQ multiplex PCR, lists solely in-frame clones and lacks some. The repertoire holds hundreds of thousands of clones, roughly 98% seen once, with roughly 0.29% in the top ten. The specimen sequenced was naive CD8+ T cells sorted from blood. These receptors were collected from a man aged 25 to 45 in good health.

The chain links TRBV27 to TRBJ2-7; TRBD1 might be the D (6 bases). Germline V gene data show CDR1 as MNHEY and CDR2 as SMNVEV (reference sequence). This CDR3 has 14 amino acids. Deletions cut 4 bases from V and 0 bases from J, with 10 bases between. The CDR3 nucleotides read TGTGCCAGCAGTTATGACAGGCGCTCCTACGAGCAGTACTTC. Translating gives CASSYDRRSYEQYF.

V usage is TRBV28 and J usage is TRBJ1-4; D gene uncertain. Germline lookup yields CDR1 MDHEN and CDR2 SYDVKM. The CDR3 is 14 residues long. V dropped 6 bases and J dropped 4 bases, with 12 bases sitting between them. This chain's CDR3 is CASSLLNNNEKLFF. CDR3 bases: TGTGCCAGCAGCCTATTGAACAATAATGAAAAACTGTTTTTT.

This rearrangement joins TRBV5-8 to TRBJ2-1, with unresolved D. This CDR3 spans 14 amino acids. The V gene's germline CDR1 is SGHTS and CDR2 YDEGEE. V was shortened by 1 base and J by 7 bases, with 12 bases between the two germline ends. The CDR3 nucleotides read TGTGCCAGCAGCTTGATGCTAAAAGGGAATGAGCAGTTCTTC. It translates to CASSLMLKGNEQFF.

The V and J genes are TRBV27 and TRBJ2-1, with D possibly being TRBD2 (5 bases). The CDR3 has 13 amino acids. V dropped 0 bases and J dropped 8 bases, with 8 bases sitting between them. Germline V lookup: CDR1 MNHEY, CDR2 SMNVEV (reference sequence). DNA of the CDR3: TGTGCCAGCAGTTTATCCGGGAAGGATGAGCAGTTCTTC. Protein product: CASSLSGKDEQFF.

J is TRBJ2-3 and V is TRBV6-5; 9 bases agree with TRBD1. The J segment lost 1 base and the V segment lost 4 bases, leaving 3 bases of the junction unmatched. Germline V gene data show CDR1 as MNHEY and CDR2 as SVGAGI. CDR3 length equals 15 residues. The CDR3 sequence is CASSSRTGGTDTQYF. The CDR3 coding sequence is TGTGCCAGCAGTTCCCGGACAGGGGGCACAGATACGCAGTATTTT.

The rearrangement uses TRBV28 and TRBJ2-2; D is ambiguous. The CDR3 totals 11 residues. Germline-derived CDR1 and CDR2 are MDHEN and SYDVKM. Trimming removed 2 bases from V and 7 bases from J, with 2 bases in between. CDR3 in DNA: TGTGCCAGCAGTTTACTCGGGGAGCTGTTTTTT. The encoded protein is CASSLLGELFF.

The chain couples TRBV6-5 to TRBJ2-7; no firm D call. With 7 bases removed from V and 2 bases from J, the gap between germline ends came to 12 bases. Germline V CDR1 and CDR2: MNHEY, SVGAGI. The CDR3 is made up of 13 amino acids. The CDR3 loop reads CASNNSDPYEQYF. DNA of the CDR3: TGTGCCAGCAATAACTCGGACCCCTACGAGCAGTACTTC.

Comment on this clone: One end of the junction does not line up with germline, which may come from a read error. V gene TRBV7-7 combines with J gene TRBJ2-3; tentative D call: TRBD1 (6 bases). Germline CDR1 is SSHAT and CDR2 is FNYEAQ (reference sequence). This CDR3 has 15 residues. The CDR3 loop reads CASSSTGRSTDTQYF. The CDR3 DNA reads TGTGCTAGCAGCTCGACAGGTCGGAGCACAGATACGCAGTATTTT. The variable domain in full, with the rest retrieved from reference TRBV7-7 and TRBJ2-3, is GAGVSQSPRYKVTKRGQDVTLRCDPISSHATLYWYQQALGQGPEFLTYFNYEAQPDKSGLPSDRFSAERPEGSISTLTIQRTEQRDSAMYRCASSSTGRSTDTQYFGPGTRLTVL.

This chain connects TRBV6-1 to TRBJ2-1; TRBD2 aligns across 8 bases. J lost 0 bases, V lost 2 bases, and 6 bases had no gene match. From germline, CDR1 is MNHNS and CDR2 SASEGT. This CDR3 has 17 amino acids. DNA for the CDR3: TGTGCCAGCAGTGAAACCAGACTAGCGAGCTCCTACAATGAGCAGTTCTTC. Translating gives CASSETRLASSYNEQFF.

This clone was counted a single time. The chain is built from TRBV28 and TRBJ1-5, with D possibly matching TRBD1 (5 bases). Trimming took off 7 bases at V and 3 bases at J, with 13 bases between the two ends. Germline CDR1 reads MDHEN; CDR2 reads SYDVKM. This CDR3 has 14 amino acids. CDR3 nucleotide sequence: TGTGCCAGCACCCGGGACGGAACCAATCAGCCCCAGCATTTT. Translated, it gives CASTRDGTNQPQHF.

V and J are TRBV27 and TRBJ2-7, with 9 bases identical to TRBD2. This CDR3 is built from 15 residues. V trimming: 0 bases; J trimming: 5 bases; junction bases outside the gene matches: 5. From germline, CDR1 is MNHEY and CDR2 SMNVEV (reference sequence). In DNA, the CDR3 is TGTGCCAGCAGTTTATCTCTAGCGGGAAAGAACGAGCAGTACTTC. Translating gives CASSLSLAGKNEQYF.

The chain joins TRBV7-9 to TRBJ1-3; the D gene is possibly TRBD1 (5 bases). Between the trimmed V and J ends, which lost 4 bases and 0 bases, there was a span of 13 bases. The CDR3 sequence is 16 residues long. Germline V lookup: CDR1 SEHNR, CDR2 FQNEAQ (reference sequence). The CDR3 DNA follows: TGTGCCAGCAGCTCCAAACGGGGGAGCTCTGGAAACACCATATATTTT. Protein product: CASSSKRGSSGNTIYF.

Here the CDR3 reads CASSPPSGKYNEQFF. The CDR3 bases are TGTGCCAGCAGCCCCCCGAGCGGGAAATACAATGAGCAGTTCTTC. V and J are TRBV12-1 and TRBJ2-1; the D call TRBD2 from the table was never checked on the DNA. TRBV12-1 is given as a pseudogene. CDR3 length: 15 amino acids.

As DNA, the CDR3 is TGCGCCAGCAGCCTGGGGGTACATCGAGATTCCTACGAGCAGTACTTC. Translation: CASSLGVHRDSYEQYF. V gene TRBV5-1 combines with J gene TRBJ2-7; D tentatively reads TRBD1 or TRBD2 (5 bases each). Between the trimmed V and J ends, which lost 4 bases and 1 base, there was a span of 18 bases. This CDR3 is built from 16 residues. Per the germline V gene, CDR1 is SGHRS and CDR2 is YFSETQ. Full variable domain (remainder filled in from reference TRBV5-1 and TRBJ2-7): KAGVTQTPRYLIKTRGQQVTLSCSPISGHRSVSWYQQTPGQGLQFLFEYFSETQRNKGNFPGRFSGRQFSNSRSEMNVSTLELGDSALYLCASSLGVHRDSYEQYFGPGTRLTVT.

This clone was seen only once. V gene TRBV27 combines with J gene TRBJ2-1, with 7 nucleotides matching TRBD2. Germline V gives CDR1 MNHEY, CDR2 SMNVEV (reference sequence). The CDR3 sequence is 17 residues long. Trimming took 5 bases from V and 0 from J; bases not matched to a gene: 10. The CDR3 DNA sequence: TGTGCCAGCAGTACAGTACTAGCGCAGAGCTCCTACAATGAGCAGTTCTTC. Protein product: CASSTVLAQSSYNEQFF.

The rearrangement joins TRBV29-1 to TRBJ2-7; D assignment may be TRBD1 or TRBD2 (5 bases each). The V end lost 6 bases, the J end lost 0 bases, and 18 bases lay between the germline ends. Looked up from germline, CDR1 is SQVTM and CDR2 is ANQGSEA. CDR3 length equals 15 residues. CDR3 residues: CSVHSPGRSSYEQYF. As DNA, the CDR3 is TGCAGCGTCCACTCGCCGGGACGTAGCTCCTACGAGCAGTACTTC.

V and J are TRBV7-7 and TRBJ2-7; the D call may be TRBD1 or TRBD2 (5 bases each). The CDR3 covers 14 residues. Trimming took off 1 base at V and 4 bases at J, with 11 bases between the two ends. The germline gives CDR1 SSHAT, CDR2 FNYEAQ (reference sequence). Written as DNA, the CDR3 is TGTGCCAGCAGCTTAGGGGGACCTGGGTACGAGCAGTACTTC. This codes for CASSLGGPGYEQYF.

The chain combines TRBV4-1 with TRBJ2-2; D is unresolved. Trimming removed 4 bases from V and 7 bases from J, with 13 bases in between. Per germline, CDR1 MGHRA and CDR2 YSYEKL. This CDR3 comprises 14 residues. CDR3 loop: CASSLSSSGGELFF. CDR3 nucleotides: TGCGCCAGCAGCCTATCGAGTAGTGGCGGGGAGCTGTTTTTT.

This clone was seen once. DNA for the CDR3: TGTGCCAGCAGCTTAGAGGACGGTGGCAATCAGCCCCAGCATTTT. Encoded protein: CASSLEDGGNQPQHF. The chain links TRBV7-9 to TRBJ1-5; D is ambiguous. CDR1 and CDR2 from the germline V gene are SEHNR and FQNEAQ (reference sequence). This CDR3 is built from 15 residues. V was trimmed by 1 base and J by 2 bases, leaving 9 bases between them.

This clone was detected only once. The chain employs TRBV9 and TRBJ1-2, with D tentatively TRBD1 (6 bases). This CDR3 contains 16 residues. V was clipped by 0 bases and J by 2 bases, with 14 bases between them. Germline V gene lookup returns CDR1 SGDLS and CDR2 YYNGEE. The CDR3 DNA reads TGTGCCAGCAGCGTAGTAAGGGACATGGGAAACTATGGCTACACCTTC. The encoded protein is CASSVVRDMGNYGYTF.